The entry below gives a single T cell receptor beta chain sequence along with its context. Its antigen is unknown. The data were taken from a study of T cell responses to AZD1222 COVID-19 vaccine. Study-wide points: Vaccine-related CD4 TCRs covered spike, predominating at 160-218 and 743-854. Reportedly, nearly half of unique spike TCRs recognized epitopes outside B.1.351/B.1.1.7 mutations. Only six people who got AZD1222 tested seropositive at baseline. The donors showed a predominance of white British ancestry and of females, with possible underestimation of clonal diversity.

The germline V and J ends were trimmed by 8 bases and 5 bases, with 16 bases remaining between them. This CDR3 is 14 amino acids long. Germline-derived CDR1 and CDR2 are MNHEY and SVGAGI. Data came from immunoSEQ multiplex PCR; TCRdb stores just in-frame clones and leaves some out. The table shows some 130,000 clones, with about four fifths occurring only once. This receptor was identified in an adult in good health. This rearrangement joins TRBV6-5 to TRBJ1-5, with a possible D match to TRBD1 (6 bases). The source material was peripheral blood, sampled on day 0 of AZD1222 vaccination. CDR3 DNA sequence: TGTGCCAGCTCATCGGAGGGGGGGCATCAGCCCCAGCATTTT. It is translated as CASSSEGGHQPQHF.